This T cell receptor (beta chain) stems from a study of siplizumab effects on memory and regulatory T cells. This clone was seen a few times. The target antigen is unknown. The CDR3 spans 12 residues. Unmatched junction bases numbered 0, after V lost 6 bases and J lost 2 bases. CDR1 is MNHEY and CDR2 is SVGAGI in the germline V gene. Study observations and caveats: Suppressive capability of dividing Tregs from siplizumab cultures went unverified. Naive T cells appeared more diverse than memory cells and seemed to be major alloresponse contributors.

Each sample had 9 x 10^4 or so TCR templates assayed. Measured with immunoSEQ multiplex PCR; TCRdb has only the in-frame clones, and not every one. The sample holds around 100,000 clones, 92% seen once. The clonotype comes from a human donor in good health. Sequenced: Tregs sorted from blood. The rearrangement joins TRBV6-5 to TRBJ1-2, with 7 nucleotides matching TRBD1. For the CDR3, the DNA is TGTGCCAGCAGGACAGGGAACTATGGCTACACCTTC. This sequence encodes CASRTGNYGYTF.